A selection of T cell receptor beta chains follows, all from one sample in a study of cytomegalovirus exposure and HLA in healthy donors. Clones were sequenced by immunoSEQ multiplex PCR, and TCRdb holds only the in-frame ones, with some missing. Of around 150,000 clones in the sample, about 78% were seen once. Sequenced sample: PBMCs. The source is a male donor in good health and CMV-seronegative. Both conserved end residues are part of each CDR3. Fields, in order: D gene, V gene, J gene, CDR3 length, clone size, CDR3 protein, CDR3 DNA. A D gene is named only where the DNA matches it firmly. A clone size is listed for some rows: how often the clone was seen (once, few, many), or a class if it is expanded.

D gene: TRBD1
V gene: TRBV7-2
J gene: TRBJ1-5
CDR3 length: 16
clone size: few
CDR3 protein: CASSYVAAGGFQPQHF
CDR3 DNA: TGTGCCAGCAGCTACGTCGCGGCAGGGGGCTTTCAGCCCCAGCATTTT

D gene: TRBD2
V gene: TRBV5-4
J gene: TRBJ2-3
CDR3 length: 15
clone size: once
CDR3 protein: CASSSTSGGPDTQYF
CDR3 DNA: TGTGCCAGCAGCTCCACTAGCGGGGGACCAGATACGCAGTATTTT

D gene: TRBD2
V gene: TRBV5-4
J gene: TRBJ2-2
CDR3 length: 16
clone size: few
CDR3 protein: CASSLTGGPNTGELFF
CDR3 DNA: TGTGCCAGCAGTCTGACGGGGGGGCCGAACACCGGGGAGCTGTTTTTT

D gene: TRBD1
V gene: TRBV6-5
J gene: TRBJ1-1
CDR3 length: 13
clone size: -
CDR3 protein: CASSYGQGDEAFF
CDR3 DNA: TGTGCCAGCAGCTACGGACAGGGGGATGAAGCTTTCTTT

D gene: TRBD2
V gene: TRBV7-6
J gene: TRBJ2-6
CDR3 length: 17
clone size: -
CDR3 protein: CASSLGAGGSGANVLTF
CDR3 DNA: TGTGCCAGCAGCTTAGGAGCGGGAGGGTCCGGGGCCAACGTCCTGACTTTC

D gene: -
V gene: TRBV5-1
J gene: TRBJ1-2
CDR3 length: 13
clone size: -
CDR3 protein: CASSSSLVFIPTF
CDR3 DNA: TGCGCCAGCAGCTCTTCACTGGTATTCATCCCCACCTTC

D gene: TRBD2
V gene: TRBV5-1
J gene: TRBJ2-5
CDR3 length: 16
clone size: -
CDR3 protein: CARSPRVSGAQETQYF
CDR3 DNA: TGCGCCCGCAGCCCCCGGGTTAGCGGGGCACAAGAGACCCAGTACTTC

D gene: TRBD2
V gene: TRBV5-1
J gene: TRBJ2-1
CDR3 length: 18
clone size: -
CDR3 protein: CASRFPSGGRVNYNEQFF
CDR3 DNA: TGCGCCAGCCGCTTTCCTAGCGGGGGGCGGGTGAACTACAATGAGCAGTTCTTC

D gene: -
V gene: TRBV27
J gene: TRBJ1-6
CDR3 length: 14
clone size: once
CDR3 protein: CASSLGMQESPLHF
CDR3 DNA: TGTGCCAGCAGTTTAGGCATGCAGGAATCACCCCTCCACTTT

D gene: -
V gene: TRBV27
J gene: TRBJ1-2
CDR3 length: 14
clone size: -
CDR3 protein: CASSLSYGGNGYTF
CDR3 DNA: TGTGCCAGCAGTTTAAGCTATGGGGGCAATGGCTACACCTTC

D gene: -
V gene: TRBV27
J gene: TRBJ2-1
CDR3 length: 15
clone size: few
CDR3 protein: CASSFFGGSYNEQFF
CDR3 DNA: TGTGCCAGCAGTTTTTTCGGGGGCTCCTACAATGAGCAGTTCTTC

D gene: -
V gene: TRBV7-5
J gene: TRBJ1-5
CDR3 length: 15
clone size: -
CDR3 protein: CARSFHVRSNQPQHF
CDR3 DNA: TGTGCCAGAAGCTTTCACGTGAGGAGCAATCAGCCCCAGCATTTT

D gene: -
V gene: TRBV6-5
J gene: TRBJ1-5
CDR3 length: 13
clone size: -
CDR3 protein: CASSGQDNQPQHF
CDR3 DNA: TGTGCCAGCAGCGGACAAGACAATCAGCCCCAGCATTTT

D gene: -
V gene: TRBV30
J gene: TRBJ1-2
CDR3 length: 15
clone size: -
CDR3 protein: CPWSEFLTGFAGYTF
CDR3 DNA: TGTCCCTGGAGCGAATTTTTGACAGGTTTTGCCGGCTACACCTTC

D gene: -
V gene: TRBV18
J gene: TRBJ1-4
CDR3 length: 14
clone size: -
CDR3 protein: CASSVDTANEKLFF
CDR3 DNA: TGTGCCAGCTCCGTGGACACCGCTAATGAAAAACTGTTTTTT

D gene: TRBD1
V gene: TRBV5-1
J gene: TRBJ1-6
CDR3 length: 14
clone size: -
CDR3 protein: CASSWTGLGSPLHF
CDR3 DNA: TGCGCCAGCTCGTGGACAGGGCTCGGTTCACCCCTCCACTTT

D gene: -
V gene: TRBV6-5
J gene: TRBJ2-1
CDR3 length: 12
clone size: -
CDR3 protein: CASSDPGTGQFF
CDR3 DNA: TGTGCCAGCAGTGACCCGGGAACGGGGCAGTTCTTC

D gene: TRBD1
V gene: TRBV27
J gene: TRBJ2-7
CDR3 length: 17
clone size: once
CDR3 protein: CASSLSGLGRGNYEQYF
CDR3 DNA: TGTGCCAGCAGTTTATCTGGTCTGGGCAGGGGGAACTACGAGCAATACTTC

D gene: -
V gene: TRBV2
J gene: TRBJ2-3
CDR3 length: 13
clone size: -
CDR3 protein: CAIHPMSPDTQYF
CDR3 DNA: TGTGCCATCCATCCCATGAGCCCAGATACGCAGTATTTT

D gene: -
V gene: TRBV9
J gene: TRBJ2-7
CDR3 length: 16
clone size: -
CDR3 protein: CASSAGGSSSSYEQYF
CDR3 DNA: TGTGCCAGCAGCGCCGGCGGTAGCTCAAGCTCCTACGAGCAGTACTTC

D gene: TRBD1
V gene: TRBV15
J gene: TRBJ1-1
CDR3 length: 14
clone size: -
CDR3 protein: CATSRGQGAAEAFF
CDR3 DNA: TGTGCCACCAGCAGAGGACAGGGGGCGGCTGAAGCTTTCTTT

D gene: TRBD1
V gene: TRBV29-1
J gene: TRBJ1-1
CDR3 length: 10
clone size: -
CDR3 protein: CSVGDRVAFF
CDR3 DNA: TGCAGCGTTGGGGACAGGGTAGCTTTCTTT

D gene: TRBD2
V gene: TRBV13
J gene: TRBJ2-7
CDR3 length: 17
clone size: -
CDR3 protein: CASSSSGLAGGRYEQYF
CDR3 DNA: TGTGCCAGCAGCTCCTCGGGACTAGCGGGGGGGCGGTACGAGCAGTACTTC

D gene: -
V gene: TRBV6-4
J gene: TRBJ2-1
CDR3 length: 13
clone size: few
CDR3 protein: CASSAAGRGEQFF
CDR3 DNA: TGTGCCAGCAGTGCGGCGGGGAGAGGTGAGCAGTTCTTC

D gene: -
V gene: TRBV5-4
J gene: TRBJ1-1
CDR3 length: 15
clone size: few
CDR3 protein: CASSLKQGLGTEAFF
CDR3 DNA: TGTGCCAGCAGCTTGAAGCAGGGTCTGGGCACTGAAGCTTTCTTT

D gene: -
V gene: TRBV27
J gene: TRBJ1-1
CDR3 length: 15
clone size: -
CDR3 protein: CASSLSATVNTEAFF
CDR3 DNA: TGTGCCAGCAGTTTATCTGCGACAGTGAACACTGAAGCTTTCTTT

D gene: TRBD1
V gene: TRBV4-3
J gene: TRBJ2-3
CDR3 length: 16
clone size: -
CDR3 protein: CASSQERQGAADTQYF
CDR3 DNA: TGCGCCAGCAGCCAAGAACGGCAGGGGGCTGCAGATACGCAGTATTTT

D gene: -
V gene: TRBV6-6
J gene: TRBJ2-7
CDR3 length: 14
clone size: -
CDR3 protein: CASSSALRDNEQYF
CDR3 DNA: TGTGCCAGCAGTTCCGCCCTCCGGGACAACGAGCAGTACTTC

D gene: -
V gene: TRBV5-1
J gene: TRBJ2-3
CDR3 length: 14
clone size: -
CDR3 protein: CASSLGQSTDTQYF
CDR3 DNA: TGCGCCAGCAGCTTGGGGCAGAGCACAGATACGCAGTATTTT

D gene: TRBD2
V gene: TRBV7-9
J gene: TRBJ2-1
CDR3 length: 17
clone size: -
CDR3 protein: CASSPTPLAGGSNEQFF
CDR3 DNA: TGTGCCAGCAGCCCAACCCCCCTAGCGGGGGGTTCGAATGAGCAGTTCTTC

D gene: -
V gene: TRBV5-1
J gene: TRBJ1-1
CDR3 length: 14
clone size: -
CDR3 protein: CASSLGLMNTEAFF
CDR3 DNA: TGCGCCAGCAGCTTGGGACTCATGAACACTGAAGCTTTCTTT

D gene: -
V gene: TRBV6-1
J gene: TRBJ1-1
CDR3 length: 14
clone size: -
CDR3 protein: CASEVGPVDTEAFF
CDR3 DNA: TGTGCCAGCGAAGTGGGGCCCGTCGACACTGAAGCTTTCTTT

D gene: -
V gene: TRBV7-9
J gene: TRBJ1-1
CDR3 length: 11
clone size: -
CDR3 protein: CASLAVGEAFF
CDR3 DNA: TGTGCCAGCTTGGCGGTAGGAGAAGCTTTCTTT

D gene: TRBD1
V gene: TRBV5-1
J gene: TRBJ1-4
CDR3 length: 15
clone size: -
CDR3 protein: CASSDRTGGNEKLFF
CDR3 DNA: TGCGCCAGCAGCGATCGGACAGGGGGGAATGAAAAACTGTTTTTT

D gene: TRBD1
V gene: TRBV27
J gene: TRBJ1-5
CDR3 length: 14
clone size: -
CDR3 protein: CASSLGTGLQPQHF
CDR3 DNA: TGTGCCAGCAGTTTGGGGACAGGGCTGCAGCCCCAGCATTTT

D gene: -
V gene: TRBV5-4
J gene: TRBJ2-2
CDR3 length: 15
clone size: -
CDR3 protein: CASSYGNRDTGELFF
CDR3 DNA: TGTGCCAGCAGCTATGGGAACAGGGACACCGGGGAGCTGTTTTTT

D gene: TRBD1
V gene: TRBV6-6
J gene: TRBJ2-5
CDR3 length: 15
clone size: -
CDR3 protein: CASLQTTGGAGEQYF
CDR3 DNA: TGTGCCAGCCTCCAAACGACAGGGGGCGCGGGGGAGCAGTACTTC

D gene: TRBD1
V gene: TRBV7-8
J gene: TRBJ2-7
CDR3 length: 17
clone size: few
CDR3 protein: CASSLAPRGQRAYEQYF
CDR3 DNA: TGTGCCAGCAGCTTAGCGCCTCGGGGACAGAGGGCCTACGAGCAGTACTTC

D gene: -
V gene: TRBV7-2
J gene: TRBJ2-3
CDR3 length: 13
clone size: once
CDR3 protein: CASSLAASGTQYF
CDR3 DNA: TGTGCCAGCAGCTTAGCCGCATCGGGGACGCAGTATTTT

D gene: TRBD2
V gene: TRBV14
J gene: TRBJ2-7
CDR3 length: 13
clone size: few
CDR3 protein: CASSQTGGYEQYF
CDR3 DNA: TGTGCCAGCAGCCAAACGGGGGGATACGAGCAGTACTTC

D gene: -
V gene: TRBV19
J gene: TRBJ1-5
CDR3 length: 17
clone size: -
CDR3 protein: CASSVDRWAQGHQPQHF
CDR3 DNA: TGTGCCAGTAGTGTGGACCGTTGGGCACAGGGCCATCAGCCCCAGCATTTT

D gene: -
V gene: TRBV4-3
J gene: TRBJ2-1
CDR3 length: 16
clone size: -
CDR3 protein: CASSQVRGGGISEQFF
CDR3 DNA: TGCGCCAGCAGCCAAGTAAGGGGCGGGGGCATATCTGAGCAGTTCTTC

D gene: -
V gene: TRBV27
J gene: TRBJ2-3
CDR3 length: 15
clone size: -
CDR3 protein: CASSFERPVTDTQYF
CDR3 DNA: TGTGCCAGCAGTTTTGAGCGGCCGGTCACAGATACGCAGTATTTT

D gene: -
V gene: TRBV6-5
J gene: TRBJ2-7
CDR3 length: 14
clone size: -
CDR3 protein: CASSYSRSRGEQYF
CDR3 DNA: TGTGCCAGCAGTTACTCGAGGTCCCGGGGAGAGCAGTACTTC

D gene: -
V gene: TRBV11-2
J gene: TRBJ1-2
CDR3 length: 13
clone size: -
CDR3 protein: CASSLGPDYGYTF
CDR3 DNA: TGTGCCAGCAGCTTAGGTCCGGACTATGGCTACACCTTC

D gene: TRBD2
V gene: TRBV5-5
J gene: TRBJ2-7
CDR3 length: 15
clone size: -
CDR3 protein: CASSFLAGEVYEQYF
CDR3 DNA: TGTGCCAGCAGCTTCCTAGCGGGAGAGGTCTACGAGCAGTACTTC

D gene: TRBD1
V gene: TRBV7-9
J gene: TRBJ1-4
CDR3 length: 15
clone size: -
CDR3 protein: CASSGLDRGNEKLFF
CDR3 DNA: TGTGCCAGCAGCGGACTGGACAGGGGTAATGAAAAACTGTTTTTT

D gene: TRBD1
V gene: TRBV10-3
J gene: TRBJ1-6
CDR3 length: 15
clone size: -
CDR3 protein: CAISQDTGGFSPLHF
CDR3 DNA: TGTGCCATCAGTCAAGACACAGGGGGGTTTTCACCCCTCCACTTT

D gene: -
V gene: TRBV15
J gene: TRBJ2-7
CDR3 length: 17
clone size: -
CDR3 protein: CATSRDIANSYFYEQYF
CDR3 DNA: TGTGCCACCAGCAGAGATATCGCCAACTCGTACTTCTACGAGCAGTACTTC

D gene: -
V gene: TRBV6-4
J gene: TRBJ2-2
CDR3 length: 15
clone size: once
CDR3 protein: CASSDRPGGAGELFF
CDR3 DNA: TGTGCCAGCAGTGACCGCCCTGGGGGCGCCGGGGAGCTGTTTTTT

D gene: TRBD2
V gene: TRBV4-1
J gene: TRBJ2-1
CDR3 length: 17
clone size: -
CDR3 protein: CASSQELSGGTYNEQFF
CDR3 DNA: TGCGCCAGCAGCCAAGAGTTGTCCGGGGGGACCTACAATGAGCAGTTCTTC

D gene: -
V gene: TRBV6-1
J gene: TRBJ1-5
CDR3 length: 15
clone size: -
CDR3 protein: CASSVGLYSNQPQHF
CDR3 DNA: TGTGCCAGCAGTGTTGGGCTTTATAGCAATCAGCCCCAGCATTTT

D gene: TRBD1
V gene: TRBV27
J gene: TRBJ1-2
CDR3 length: 15
clone size: -
CDR3 protein: CASREGQATNYGYTF
CDR3 DNA: TGTGCCAGCAGGGAGGGACAGGCCACTAACTATGGCTACACCTTC

D gene: -
V gene: TRBV2
J gene: TRBJ2-7
CDR3 length: 16
clone size: -
CDR3 protein: CASSEAQRKFSYEQYF
CDR3 DNA: TGTGCCAGCAGTGAAGCGCAGCGGAAATTCTCCTACGAGCAGTACTTC

D gene: TRBD1
V gene: TRBV19
J gene: TRBJ1-2
CDR3 length: 17
clone size: once
CDR3 protein: CASSILGGGQGPYGYTF
CDR3 DNA: TGTGCCAGTAGTATCCTCGGAGGGGGACAGGGACCCTATGGCTACACCTTC

D gene: TRBD2
V gene: TRBV4-1
J gene: TRBJ2-7
CDR3 length: 11
clone size: -
CDR3 protein: CASGGEGEQYF
CDR3 DNA: TGCGCCAGCGGGGGGGAGGGCGAGCAGTACTTC

D gene: -
V gene: TRBV6-5
J gene: TRBJ2-7
CDR3 length: 14
clone size: -
CDR3 protein: CASSGATGSYEQYF
CDR3 DNA: TGTGCCAGCAGCGGAGCGACGGGCTCCTACGAGCAGTACTTC

D gene: TRBD2
V gene: TRBV5-1
J gene: TRBJ2-7
CDR3 length: 19
clone size: -
CDR3 protein: CASSSAILRLAGLSYEQYF
CDR3 DNA: TGCGCCAGCAGCTCCGCCATCCTCCGCCTAGCGGGGCTTTCCTACGAGCAGTACTTC

D gene: -
V gene: TRBV7-6
J gene: TRBJ2-5
CDR3 length: 15
clone size: -
CDR3 protein: CASSLGSGKGETQYF
CDR3 DNA: TGTGCCAGCAGCTTAGGATCCGGGAAAGGAGAGACCCAGTACTTC

D gene: -
V gene: TRBV7-9
J gene: TRBJ1-1
CDR3 length: 15
clone size: -
CDR3 protein: CASSPLQAPSTEAFF
CDR3 DNA: TGTGCCAGCAGCCCACTGCAGGCCCCGAGCACTGAAGCTTTCTTT